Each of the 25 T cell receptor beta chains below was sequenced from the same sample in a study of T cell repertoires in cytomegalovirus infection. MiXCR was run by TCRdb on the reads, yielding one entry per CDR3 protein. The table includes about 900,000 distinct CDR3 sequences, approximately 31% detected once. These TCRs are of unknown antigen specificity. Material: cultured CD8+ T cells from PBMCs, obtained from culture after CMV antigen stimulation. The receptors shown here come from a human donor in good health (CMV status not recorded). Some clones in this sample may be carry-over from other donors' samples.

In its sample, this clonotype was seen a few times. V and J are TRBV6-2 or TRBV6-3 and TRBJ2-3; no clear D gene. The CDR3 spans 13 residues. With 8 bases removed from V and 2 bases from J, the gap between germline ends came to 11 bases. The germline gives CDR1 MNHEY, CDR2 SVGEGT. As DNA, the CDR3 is TGTGCCAGCGGGATTGGGCCCACAGATACGCAGTATTTT. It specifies CASGIGPTDTQYF.

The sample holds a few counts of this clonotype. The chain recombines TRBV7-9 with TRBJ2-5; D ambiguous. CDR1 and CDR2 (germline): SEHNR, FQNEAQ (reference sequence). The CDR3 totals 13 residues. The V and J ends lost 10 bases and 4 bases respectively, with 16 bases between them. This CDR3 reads CATDVDRRETQYF. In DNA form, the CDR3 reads TGTGCCACCGACGTTGACCGGAGAGAGACCCAGTACTTC.

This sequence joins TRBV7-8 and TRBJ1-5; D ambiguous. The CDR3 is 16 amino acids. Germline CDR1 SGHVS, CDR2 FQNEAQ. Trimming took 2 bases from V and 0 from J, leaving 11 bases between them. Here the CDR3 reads CASSLYGGYSNQPQHF. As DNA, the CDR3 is TGTGCCAGCAGCTTATACGGAGGGTATAGCAATCAGCCCCAGCATTTT.

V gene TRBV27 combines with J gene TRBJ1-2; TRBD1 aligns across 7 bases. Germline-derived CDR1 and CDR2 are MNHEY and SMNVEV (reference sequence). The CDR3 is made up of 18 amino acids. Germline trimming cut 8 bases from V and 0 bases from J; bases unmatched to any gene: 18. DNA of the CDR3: TGTGCCAGCGGATCCCATATCCAGGGACAGTTAGCTAACTATGGCTACACCTTC. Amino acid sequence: CASGSHIQGQLANYGYTF.

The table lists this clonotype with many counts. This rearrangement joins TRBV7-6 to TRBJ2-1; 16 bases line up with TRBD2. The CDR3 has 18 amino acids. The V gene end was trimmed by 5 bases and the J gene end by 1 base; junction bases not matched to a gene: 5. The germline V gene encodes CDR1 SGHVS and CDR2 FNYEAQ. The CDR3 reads CASSPGLAGGPSYNEQFF. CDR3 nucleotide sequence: TGTGCCAGCAGCCCGGGACTAGCGGGGGGGCCGTCCTACAATGAGCAGTTCTTC.

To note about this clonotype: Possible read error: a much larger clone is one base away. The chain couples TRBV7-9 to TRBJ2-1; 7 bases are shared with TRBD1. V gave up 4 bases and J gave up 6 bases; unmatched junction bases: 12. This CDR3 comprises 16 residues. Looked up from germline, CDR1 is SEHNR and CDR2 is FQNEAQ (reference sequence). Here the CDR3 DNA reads TGTGCCAGCAGCTACAGGGGTTCCCCTAACTTCAATGAGCAGTTCTTC. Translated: CASSYRGSPNFNEQFF.

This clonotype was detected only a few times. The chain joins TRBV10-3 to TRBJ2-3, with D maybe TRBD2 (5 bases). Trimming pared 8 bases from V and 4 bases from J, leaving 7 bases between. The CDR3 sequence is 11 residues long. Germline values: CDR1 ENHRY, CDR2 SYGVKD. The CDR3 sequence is CAIRGADTQYF. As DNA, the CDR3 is TGTGCCATCCGGGGAGCAGATACGCAGTATTTT.

CDR3 coding DNA: TGCGCCAGCAGCTTTGCAGGCACCGAGCAGTACTTC. It translates to CASSFAGTEQYF. V usage is TRBV5-1 and J usage is TRBJ2-7; D gene ambiguous. CDR1 and CDR2 (germline): SGHRS, YFSETQ. The CDR3 is made up of 12 amino acids. Between the trimmed V and J ends, which lost 2 bases and 6 bases, there was a span of 9 bases.

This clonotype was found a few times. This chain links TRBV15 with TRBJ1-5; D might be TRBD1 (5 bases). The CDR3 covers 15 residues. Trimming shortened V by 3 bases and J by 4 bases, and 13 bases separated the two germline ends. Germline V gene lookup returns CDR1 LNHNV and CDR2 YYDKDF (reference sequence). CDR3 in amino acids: CATSRTAGANQPQHF. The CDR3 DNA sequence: TGTGCCACCAGCAGGACAGCCGGGGCTAATCAGCCCCAGCATTTT.

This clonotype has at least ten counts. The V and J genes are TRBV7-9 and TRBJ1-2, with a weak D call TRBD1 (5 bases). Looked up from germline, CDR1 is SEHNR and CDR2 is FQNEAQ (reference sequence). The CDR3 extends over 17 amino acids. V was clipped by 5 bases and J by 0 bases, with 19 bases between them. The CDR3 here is CASSPRQRTSSNYGYTF. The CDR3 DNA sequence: TGTGCCAGCAGCCCTCGACAGCGAACTAGCTCTAACTATGGCTACACCTTC.

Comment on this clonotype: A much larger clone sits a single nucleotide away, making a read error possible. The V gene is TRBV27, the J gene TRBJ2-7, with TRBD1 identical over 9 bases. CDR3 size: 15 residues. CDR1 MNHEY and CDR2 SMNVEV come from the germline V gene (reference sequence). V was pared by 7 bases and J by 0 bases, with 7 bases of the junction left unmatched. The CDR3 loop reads CASTPGTGYSYEQYF. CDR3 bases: TGTGCCAGCACTCCCGGGACAGGGTACTCCTACGAGCAGTACTTC.

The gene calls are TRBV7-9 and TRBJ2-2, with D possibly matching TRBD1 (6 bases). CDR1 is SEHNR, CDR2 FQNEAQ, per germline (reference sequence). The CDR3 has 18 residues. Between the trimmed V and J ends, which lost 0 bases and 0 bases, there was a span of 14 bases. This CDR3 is CASSLAIWDTTNTGELFF. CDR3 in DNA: TGTGCCAGCAGCTTAGCGATTTGGGACACAACGAACACCGGGGAGCTGTTTTTT.

The CDR3 DNA follows: TGTGCCAGCAGCTTAGGATGGACCACTGAAGCTTTCTTT. Its translation is CASSLGWTTEAFF. The chain recombines TRBV7-6 with TRBJ1-1; the D is unclear. V was pared by 1 base and J by 4 bases, with 7 bases between. The CDR3 is 13 amino acids. Germline V lookup: CDR1 SGHVS, CDR2 FNYEAQ.

Written as DNA, the CDR3 is TGTGCCAGCTCAGCAGACAGGGGGCACTCCTACGAGCAGTACTTC. This gives the protein CASSADRGHSYEQYF. This sequence joins TRBV18 and TRBJ2-7; 10 bases align to TRBD1. Germline CDR1 is KGHSH and CDR2 is LQKENI. The CDR3 covers 15 residues. The ends lost 5 bases at V and 0 bases at J; junction bases unmatched: 4.

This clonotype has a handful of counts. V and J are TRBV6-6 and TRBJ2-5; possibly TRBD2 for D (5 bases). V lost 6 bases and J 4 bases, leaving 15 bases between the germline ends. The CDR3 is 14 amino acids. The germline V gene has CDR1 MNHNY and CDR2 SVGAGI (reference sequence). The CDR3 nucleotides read TGTGCCAGCAGCCCGTATCGGAGCGGAGAGACCCAGTACTTC. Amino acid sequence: CASSPYRSGETQYF.

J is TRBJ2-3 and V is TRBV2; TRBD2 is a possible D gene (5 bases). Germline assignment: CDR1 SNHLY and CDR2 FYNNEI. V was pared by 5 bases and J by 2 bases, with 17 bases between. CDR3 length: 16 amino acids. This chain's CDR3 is CASSMSREGPTDTQYF. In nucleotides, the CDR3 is TGTGCCAGCAGTATGTCCCGGGAAGGGCCCACAGATACGCAGTATTTT.

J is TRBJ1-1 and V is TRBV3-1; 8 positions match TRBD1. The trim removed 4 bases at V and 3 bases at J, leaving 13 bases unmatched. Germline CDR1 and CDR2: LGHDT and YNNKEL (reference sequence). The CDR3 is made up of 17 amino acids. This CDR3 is CASSPFGQGRRDTEAFF. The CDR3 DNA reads TGTGCCAGCAGCCCTTTTGGACAGGGTCGGCGAGACACTGAAGCTTTCTTT.

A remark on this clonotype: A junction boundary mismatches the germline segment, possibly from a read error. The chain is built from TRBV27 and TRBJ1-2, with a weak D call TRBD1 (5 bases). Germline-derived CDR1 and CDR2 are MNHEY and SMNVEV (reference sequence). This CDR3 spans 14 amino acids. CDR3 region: CANSPTGTLYGYTF. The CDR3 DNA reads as TGTGCCAACAGTCCAACCGGGACGCTCTATGGCTACACCTTC.

The CDR3 region has the DNA TGTGCCAGCAGCTTACTTGGTGCTAGCGGGGTGCATGAGCAGTTCTTC. Its translation: CASSLLGASGVHEQFF. The V and J genes are TRBV7-9 and TRBJ2-1; 9 nucleotides match TRBD2. The CDR3 runs to 16 residues. Germline CDR1 reads SEHNR; CDR2 reads FQNEAQ (reference sequence). Germline trimming cut 2 bases from V and 8 bases from J; bases unmatched to any gene: 10.

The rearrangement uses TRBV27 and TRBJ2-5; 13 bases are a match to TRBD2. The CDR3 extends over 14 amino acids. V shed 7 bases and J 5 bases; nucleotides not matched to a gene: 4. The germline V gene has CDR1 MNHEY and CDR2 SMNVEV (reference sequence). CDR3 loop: CASKGLAGEETQYF. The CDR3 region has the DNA TGTGCCAGCAAAGGACTAGCGGGGGAGGAGACCCAGTACTTC.

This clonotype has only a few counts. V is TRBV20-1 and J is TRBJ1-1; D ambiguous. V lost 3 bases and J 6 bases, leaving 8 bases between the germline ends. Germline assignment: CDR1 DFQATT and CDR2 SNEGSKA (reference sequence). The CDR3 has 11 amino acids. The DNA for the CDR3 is TGCAGTGCTAGTTTCGGCGCTGAAGCTTTCTTT. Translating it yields CSASFGAEAFF.

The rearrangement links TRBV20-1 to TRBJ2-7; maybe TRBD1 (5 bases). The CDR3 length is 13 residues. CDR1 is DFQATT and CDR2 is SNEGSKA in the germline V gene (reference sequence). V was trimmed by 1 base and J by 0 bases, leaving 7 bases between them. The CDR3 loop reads CSARGQYSYEQYV. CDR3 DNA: TGCAGTGCTAGAGGACAGTACTCCTACGAGCAGTACGTC.

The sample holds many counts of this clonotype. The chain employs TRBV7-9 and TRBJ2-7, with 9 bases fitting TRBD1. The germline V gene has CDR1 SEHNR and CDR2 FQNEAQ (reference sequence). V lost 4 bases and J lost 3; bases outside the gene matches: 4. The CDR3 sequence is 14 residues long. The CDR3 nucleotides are TGTGCCAGCAGCTGGGGACAGGGCCTCTACGAGCAGTACTTC. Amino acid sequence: CASSWGQGLYEQYF.

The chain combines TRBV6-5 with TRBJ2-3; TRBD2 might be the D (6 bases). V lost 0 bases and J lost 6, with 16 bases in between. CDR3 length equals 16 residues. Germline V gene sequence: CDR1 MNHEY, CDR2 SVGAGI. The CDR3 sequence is CASSYSLAIVRDTQYF. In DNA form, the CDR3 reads TGTGCCAGCAGTTACTCACTAGCTATTGTCAGGGATACGCAGTATTTT.

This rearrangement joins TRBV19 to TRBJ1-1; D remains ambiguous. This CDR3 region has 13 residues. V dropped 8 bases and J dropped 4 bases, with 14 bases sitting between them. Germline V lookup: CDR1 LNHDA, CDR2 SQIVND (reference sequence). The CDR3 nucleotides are TGTGCCAGTTCGGTAGGATTAAGCACTGAAGCTTTCTTT. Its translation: CASSVGLSTEAFF.